Reported below is one T cell receptor beta chain. The target antigen is unknown. The PCR used 60 Vbeta and 13 Jbeta primers. The data were produced by immunoSEQ multiplex PCR, yet TCRdb's version contains in-frame clones alone and is incomplete. Among around 150,000 clones, 76% were seen once, and the ten largest hold under 2%. Germline CDR1 and CDR2: SGHRS and YFSETQ. The CDR3 has 15 amino acids. With V trimmed by 7 bases and J by 1 base, 6 bases remained unmatched. The data were obtained in a study of cytomegalovirus exposure and HLA in healthy donors. General observations from the study: One variant, a missense change in DCLRE1C, was linked in a later analysis to TCR beta V- and J-gene trimming. Most of the CMV-associated TCR beta chains (in a later analysis) appeared to be HLA-restricted.

The TCR comes from a female donor in good health and CMV-seropositive. Source material: PBMCs. The chain links TRBV5-1 to TRBJ1-4; 8 bases map to TRBD1. The CDR3 DNA sequence: TGCGCCAGCTCAAGGACAGGGCAAACTAATGAAAAACTGTTTTTT. It encodes CASSRTGQTNEKLFF.